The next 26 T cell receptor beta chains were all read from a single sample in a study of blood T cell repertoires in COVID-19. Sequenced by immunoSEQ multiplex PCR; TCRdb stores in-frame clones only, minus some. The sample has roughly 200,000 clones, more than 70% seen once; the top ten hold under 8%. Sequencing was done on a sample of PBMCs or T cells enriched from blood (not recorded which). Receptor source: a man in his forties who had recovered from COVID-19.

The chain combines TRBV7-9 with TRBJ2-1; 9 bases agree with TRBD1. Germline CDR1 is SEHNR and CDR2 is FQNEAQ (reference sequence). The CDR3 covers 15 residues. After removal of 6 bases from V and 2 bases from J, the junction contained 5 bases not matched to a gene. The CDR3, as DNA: TGTGCCAGCAGATCCGGGACAGGGACCTACAATGAGCAGTTCTTC. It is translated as CASRSGTGTYNEQFF.

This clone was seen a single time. DNA for the CDR3: TGTGCCAGCAGTCCCCCCGGACTAGCGCTTATCCCAGAGACCCAGTACTTC. Translating gives CASSPPGLALIPETQYF. The chain couples TRBV28 to TRBJ2-5, with 9 bases that match TRBD2. CDR3 length: 17 residues. Unmatched junction bases numbered 14, after V lost 5 bases and J lost 4 bases. In germline, CDR1 is MDHEN, CDR2 SYDVKM.

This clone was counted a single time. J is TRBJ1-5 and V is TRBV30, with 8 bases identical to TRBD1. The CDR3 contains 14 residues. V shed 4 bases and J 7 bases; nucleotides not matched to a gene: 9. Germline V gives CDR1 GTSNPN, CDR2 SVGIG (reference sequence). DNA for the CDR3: TGTGCCTGGAATTCAGGGGGCGCAGAACAGCCCCAGCATTTT. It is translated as CAWNSGGAEQPQHF.

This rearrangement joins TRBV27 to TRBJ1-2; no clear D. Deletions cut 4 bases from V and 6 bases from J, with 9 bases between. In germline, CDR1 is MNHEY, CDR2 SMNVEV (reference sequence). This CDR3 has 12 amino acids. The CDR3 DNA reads TGTGCCAGCAGTTCCGGGAAGCATGGCTACACCTTC. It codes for CASSSGKHGYTF.

CDR3 bases: TGTGCCAGCTTCCTAAAGTCCGTAGCGGGAGGCCACAATGAGCAGTTCTTC. It specifies CASFLKSVAGGHNEQFF. The rearrangement uses TRBV2 and TRBJ2-1, with 10 bases identical to TRBD2. This CDR3 spans 17 amino acids. V was clipped by 8 bases and J by 5 bases; unmatched bases: 15. From germline, CDR1 is SNHLY and CDR2 FYNNEI.

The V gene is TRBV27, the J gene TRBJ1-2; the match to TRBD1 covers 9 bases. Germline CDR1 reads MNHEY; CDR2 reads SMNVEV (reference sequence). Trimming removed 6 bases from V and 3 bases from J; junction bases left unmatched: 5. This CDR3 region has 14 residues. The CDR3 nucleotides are TGTGCCAGCAGACGAGGGACAGGGCACTATGGCTACACCTTC. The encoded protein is CASRRGTGHYGYTF.

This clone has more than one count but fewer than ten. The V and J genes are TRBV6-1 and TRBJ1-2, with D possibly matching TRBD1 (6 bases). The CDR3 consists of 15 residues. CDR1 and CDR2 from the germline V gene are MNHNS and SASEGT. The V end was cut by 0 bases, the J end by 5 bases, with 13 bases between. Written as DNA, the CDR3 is TGTGCCAGCAGTGAAGCGACCGGGACAAGTTATGGCTACACCTTC. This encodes CASSEATGTSYGYTF.

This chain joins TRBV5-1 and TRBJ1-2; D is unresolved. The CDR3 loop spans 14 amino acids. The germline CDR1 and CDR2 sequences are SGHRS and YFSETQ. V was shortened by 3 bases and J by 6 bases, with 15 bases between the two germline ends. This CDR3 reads CASSSLWAEDGYTF. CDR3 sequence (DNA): TGCGCCAGCAGCTCCCTTTGGGCCGAAGATGGCTACACCTTC.

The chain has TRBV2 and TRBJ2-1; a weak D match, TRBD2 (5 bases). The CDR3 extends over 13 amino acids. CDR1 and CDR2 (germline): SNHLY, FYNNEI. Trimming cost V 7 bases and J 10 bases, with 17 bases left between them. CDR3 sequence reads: CASMVPPSGEQFF. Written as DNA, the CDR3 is TGTGCCAGCATGGTTCCCCCCTCGGGGGAGCAGTTCTTC.

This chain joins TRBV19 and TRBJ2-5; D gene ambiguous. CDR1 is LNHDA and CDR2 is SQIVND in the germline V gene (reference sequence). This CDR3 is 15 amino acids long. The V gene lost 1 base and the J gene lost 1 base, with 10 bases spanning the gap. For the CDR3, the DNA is TGTGCCAGTAGTATAGCTTGGGCGATCCAAGAGACCCAGTACTTC. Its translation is CASSIAWAIQETQYF.

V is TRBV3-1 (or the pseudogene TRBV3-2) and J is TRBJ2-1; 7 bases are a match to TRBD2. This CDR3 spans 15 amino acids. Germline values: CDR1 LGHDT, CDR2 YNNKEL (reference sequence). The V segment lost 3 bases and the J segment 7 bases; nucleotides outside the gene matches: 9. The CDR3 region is CASSHPAGPWNEQFF. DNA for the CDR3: TGTGCCAGCAGCCATCCAGCGGGACCCTGGAATGAGCAGTTCTTC.

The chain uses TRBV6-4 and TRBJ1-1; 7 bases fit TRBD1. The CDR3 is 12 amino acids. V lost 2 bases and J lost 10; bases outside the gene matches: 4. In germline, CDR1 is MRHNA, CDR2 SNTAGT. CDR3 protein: CASSDGTGAAFF. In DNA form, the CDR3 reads TGTGCCAGCAGTGACGGCACAGGGGCAGCTTTCTTT.

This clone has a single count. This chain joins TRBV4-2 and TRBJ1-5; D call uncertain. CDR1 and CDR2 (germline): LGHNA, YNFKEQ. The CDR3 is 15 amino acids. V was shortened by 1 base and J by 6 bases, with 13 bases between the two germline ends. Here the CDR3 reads CASSQVPLRVQPQHF. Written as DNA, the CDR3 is TGTGCCAGCAGCCAAGTCCCTCTGAGAGTTCAGCCCCAGCATTTT.

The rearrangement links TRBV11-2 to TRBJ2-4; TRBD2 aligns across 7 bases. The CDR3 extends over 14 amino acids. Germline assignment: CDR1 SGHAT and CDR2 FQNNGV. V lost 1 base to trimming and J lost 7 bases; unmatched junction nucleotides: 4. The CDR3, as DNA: TGTGCCAGCAGCTTAGTTGGGGGGGAGAACATTCAGTACTTC. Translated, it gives CASSLVGGENIQYF.

In nucleotides, the CDR3 is TGTGCCAGCAGCTCTCCTGGCACAGATACGCAGTATTTT. Translated, it gives CASSSPGTDTQYF. V and J are TRBV7-3 and TRBJ2-3; D remains unclear. The length of the CDR3 is 13 residues. Germline CDR1 reads SGHTA; CDR2 reads FQGTGA. V shed 4 bases and J shed 1 base, with 6 bases lying between them.

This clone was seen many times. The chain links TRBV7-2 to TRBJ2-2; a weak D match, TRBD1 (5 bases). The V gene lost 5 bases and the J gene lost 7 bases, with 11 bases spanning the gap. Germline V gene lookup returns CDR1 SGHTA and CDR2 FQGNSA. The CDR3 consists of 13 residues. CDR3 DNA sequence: TGTGCCAGCAGCGGTGGGGCAGGCGGGGAGCTGTTTTTT. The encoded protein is CASSGGAGGELFF.

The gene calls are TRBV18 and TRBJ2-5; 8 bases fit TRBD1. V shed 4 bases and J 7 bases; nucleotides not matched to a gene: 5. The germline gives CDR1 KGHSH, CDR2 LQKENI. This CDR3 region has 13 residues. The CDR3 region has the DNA TGTGCCAGCTCACTGGACAGGGAAGGGACCCAGTACTTC. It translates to CASSLDREGTQYF.

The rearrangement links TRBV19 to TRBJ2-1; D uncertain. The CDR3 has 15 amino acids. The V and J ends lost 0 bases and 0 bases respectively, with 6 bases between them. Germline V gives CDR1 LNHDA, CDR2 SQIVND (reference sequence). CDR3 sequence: CASSIDPSSYNEQFF. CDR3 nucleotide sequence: TGTGCCAGTAGTATAGACCCGAGCTCCTACAATGAGCAGTTCTTC.

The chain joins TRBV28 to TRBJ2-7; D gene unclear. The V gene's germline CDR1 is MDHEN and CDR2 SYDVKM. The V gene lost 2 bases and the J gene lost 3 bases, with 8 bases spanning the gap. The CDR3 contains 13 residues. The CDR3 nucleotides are TGTGCCAGCAGTTTACGTAGCCTCTACGAGCAGTACTTC. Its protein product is CASSLRSLYEQYF.

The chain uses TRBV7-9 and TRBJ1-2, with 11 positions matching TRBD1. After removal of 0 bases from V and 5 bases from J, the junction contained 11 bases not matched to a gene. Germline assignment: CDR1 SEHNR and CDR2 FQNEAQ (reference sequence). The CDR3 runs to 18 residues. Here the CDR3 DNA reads TGTGCCAGCAGCTTAGCCGGGACAGGGGGGATTGGCAAATATGGCTACACCTTC. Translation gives CASSLAGTGGIGKYGYTF.

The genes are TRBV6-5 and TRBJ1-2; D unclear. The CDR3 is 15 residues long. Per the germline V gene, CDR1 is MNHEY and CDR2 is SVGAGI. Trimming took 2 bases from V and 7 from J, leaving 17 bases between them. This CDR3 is CASSYLSEAIAGYTF. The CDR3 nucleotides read TGTGCCAGCAGTTACCTCTCGGAGGCGATTGCTGGCTACACCTTC.

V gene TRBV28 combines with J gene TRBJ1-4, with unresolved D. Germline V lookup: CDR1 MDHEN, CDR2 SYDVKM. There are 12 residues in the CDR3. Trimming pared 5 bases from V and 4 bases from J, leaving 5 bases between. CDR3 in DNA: TGTGCCAGCAGTCTCCTTAATGAAAAACTGTTTTTT. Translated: CASSLLNEKLFF.

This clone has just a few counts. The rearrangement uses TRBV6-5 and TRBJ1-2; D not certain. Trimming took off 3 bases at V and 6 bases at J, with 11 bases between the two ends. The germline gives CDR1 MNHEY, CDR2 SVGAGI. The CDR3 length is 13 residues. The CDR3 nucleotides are TGTGCCAGCAGTTATAGAGAGCGGAATGGCTACACCTTC. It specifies CASSYRERNGYTF.

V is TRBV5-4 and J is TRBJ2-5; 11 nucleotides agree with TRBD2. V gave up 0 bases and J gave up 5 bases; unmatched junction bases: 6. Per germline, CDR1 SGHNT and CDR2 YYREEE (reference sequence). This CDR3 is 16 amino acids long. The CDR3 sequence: CASSLGPSGGRETQYF. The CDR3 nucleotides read TGTGCCAGCAGCTTGGGTCCTAGCGGGGGGCGGGAGACCCAGTACTTC.

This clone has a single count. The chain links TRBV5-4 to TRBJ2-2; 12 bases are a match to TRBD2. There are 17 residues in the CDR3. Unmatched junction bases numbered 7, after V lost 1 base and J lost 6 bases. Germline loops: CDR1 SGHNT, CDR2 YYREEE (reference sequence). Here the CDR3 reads CASSLFASGRVPGELFF. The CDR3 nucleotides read TGTGCCAGCAGCTTGTTTGCTAGCGGGAGGGTACCCGGGGAGCTGTTTTTT.

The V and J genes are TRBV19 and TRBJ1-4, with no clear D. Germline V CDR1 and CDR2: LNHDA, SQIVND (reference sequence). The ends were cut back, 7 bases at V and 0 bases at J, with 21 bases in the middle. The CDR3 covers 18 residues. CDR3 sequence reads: CASIPREGLGATNEKLFF. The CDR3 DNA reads TGTGCCAGTATCCCTAGGGAGGGCCTTGGGGCAACTAATGAAAAACTGTTTTTT.